These 10 T cell receptor beta chains share one sample of origin, sequenced in a study of T cell responses to AZD1222 COVID-19 vaccine. Some clones are missing from TCRdb's copy, which holds only in-frame ones; the method was immunoSEQ multiplex PCR. The sample has more than 80,000 clones; 85% to 90% are singletons. The specimen was peripheral blood, collected 28 days after the second AZD1222 dose. The receptor set was obtained from an adult who received the AZD1222 COVID-19 vaccine.

This clone has only a few counts. The chain joins TRBV21-1 to TRBJ1-6; the D segment call TRBD1 is taken from the table without a DNA check. TRBV21-1 is a known pseudogene. CDR3 size: 15 residues. The CDR3 protein is CASIIGTGGNSPLHF. CDR3 coding DNA: TGTGCCAGCATTATCGGTACAGGGGGCAATTCACCCCTCCACTTT.

This chain links TRBV21-1 with TRBJ2-5. TRBV21-1 is recorded as a pseudogene. The CDR3 loop spans 13 amino acids. The CDR3 DNA is TGTGCCAGCAGCAAAGACGTGGGGGAGACCCAGTACTTC. Translating gives CASSKDVGETQYF.

This rearrangement joins TRBV27 to TRBJ1-2; D is uncertain. The CDR3 loop spans 17 amino acids. V gave up 1 base and J gave up 7 bases, with 22 bases separating them. Looked up from germline, CDR1 is MNHEY and CDR2 is SMNVEV (reference sequence). The CDR3 loop reads CASSLFSPGKGLAGYTF. CDR3 in DNA: TGTGCCAGCAGTTTATTTTCCCCGGGGAAAGGGCTGGCTGGCTACACCTTC.

J is TRBJ2-1 and V is TRBV19, with 8 bases that match TRBD2. The CDR3 contains 16 residues. The V gene's germline CDR1 is LNHDA and CDR2 SQIVND (reference sequence). The J segment lost 3 bases and the V segment lost 5 bases, leaving 9 bases of the junction unmatched. The CDR3 loop reads CASSPRPAGDYNEQFF. The CDR3 coding sequence is TGTGCCAGTAGTCCCCGCCCAGCGGGAGACTACAATGAGCAGTTCTTC.

The chain employs TRBV30 and TRBJ1-2; maybe TRBD1 (6 bases). Trimming left V 3 bases short and J 7 bases short, with 18 bases between. Germline CDR1 GTSNPN, CDR2 SVGIG (reference sequence). The CDR3 spans 14 residues. CDR3 amino acids: CAWSPGTSPPGYTF. CDR3 sequence (DNA): TGTGCCTGGAGCCCCGGGACATCTCCTCCTGGCTACACCTTC.

This clone was detected only once. The chain uses TRBV7-8 and TRBJ2-2, with TRBD2 as a possible D gene (6 bases). Trimming cost V 0 bases and J 2 bases, with 10 bases left between them. Germline V lookup: CDR1 SGHVS, CDR2 FQNEAQ. The CDR3 runs 16 residues. In DNA, the CDR3 is TGTGCCAGCAGCTTAGCGGGAGGAGCCAACACCGGGGAGCTGTTTTTT. Its protein product is CASSLAGGANTGELFF.

V and J are TRBV7-9 and TRBJ2-7, with a weak D call TRBD1 (5 bases). CDR1 SEHNR and CDR2 FQNEAQ come from the germline V gene (reference sequence). The CDR3 is 17 residues long. V gave up 0 bases and J gave up 1 base, with 16 bases separating them. The CDR3 loop reads CASSLATWGSDSYEQYF. DNA of the CDR3: TGTGCCAGCAGCTTAGCTACCTGGGGCAGCGATTCCTACGAGCAGTACTTC.

The CDR3 loop reads CASSSMDKNTGELFF. The CDR3 DNA reads as TGTGCCAGCAGCTCCATGGACAAGAACACCGGGGAGCTGTTTTTT. The rearrangement uses TRBV11-1 and TRBJ2-2, with D possibly being TRBD1 (5 bases). Germline V gene lookup returns CDR1 SGHAT and CDR2 FQDESV (reference sequence). The V gene lost 4 bases and the J gene lost 1 base, with 10 bases spanning the gap. The CDR3 loop spans 15 amino acids.

The V and J genes are TRBV15 and TRBJ1-1, with a tentative D call TRBD1 (6 bases). This CDR3 comprises 13 residues. Trimming took off 5 bases at V and 4 bases at J, with 11 bases between the two ends. Germline-derived CDR1 and CDR2 are LNHNV and YYDKDF (reference sequence). The CDR3 loop is CATSSGVPTEAFF. CDR3 sequence (DNA): TGTGCCACCAGCTCAGGGGTGCCCACTGAAGCTTTCTTT.

The rearrangement links TRBV5-1 to TRBJ2-1, with TRBD2 matching 13 bases. This CDR3 contains 15 residues. Unmatched junction bases numbered 8, after V lost 4 bases and J lost 10 bases. Per germline, CDR1 SGHRS and CDR2 YFSETQ. The CDR3 protein is CASSHGLAGAREQFF. In nucleotides, the CDR3 is TGCGCCAGCAGCCACGGACTAGCGGGGGCTAGGGAGCAGTTCTTC. The variable domain in full, with the rest retrieved from reference TRBV5-1 and TRBJ2-1, is KAGVTQTPRYLIKTRGQQVTLSCSPISGHRSVSWYQQTPGQGLQFLFEYFSETQRNKGNFPGRFSGRQFSNSRSEMNVSTLELGDSALYLCASSHGLAGAREQFFGPGTRLTVL.